What follows are 8 T cell receptor beta chains derived from one specimen sequenced in a study of blood T cell repertoires in COVID-19. TCRdb's copy holds only in-frame clones and misses some; the assay was immunoSEQ multiplex PCR. Here the sample spans about 150,000 clones, approximately 84% being singletons. The sample taken for sequencing was peripheral blood. All receptors come from a human donor in a cohort sampled during active COVID-19.

The chain links TRBV3-1 (or the pseudogene TRBV3-2) to TRBJ2-3; D gene ambiguous. CDR3 length equals 14 residues. The V and J ends lost 1 base and 0 bases respectively, with 5 bases between them. The germline V gene has CDR1 LGHDT and CDR2 YNNKEL (reference sequence). The DNA for the CDR3 is TGTGCCAGCAGCCAAGGGCCAAGCACAGATACGCAGTATTTT. Residues: CASSQGPSTDTQYF.

The gene calls are TRBV19 and TRBJ2-5; possibly TRBD2 for D (6 bases). Trimming removed 4 bases from V and 2 bases from J, with 14 bases in between. Germline CDR1 reads LNHDA; CDR2 reads SQIVND (reference sequence). The length of the CDR3 is 15 residues. CDR3 amino acids: CASSRQWGVQETQYF. As DNA, the CDR3 is TGTGCCAGTAGTAGGCAGTGGGGGGTTCAAGAGACCCAGTACTTC. Looking up the rest from reference TRBV19 and TRBJ2-5 gives the full variable domain: DGGITQSPKYLFRKEGQNVTLSCEQNLNHDAMYWYRQDPGQGLRLIYYSQIVNDFQKGDIAEGYSVSREKKESFPLTVTSAQKNPTAFYLCASSRQWGVQETQYFGPGTRLLVL.

The V gene is TRBV5-1, the J gene TRBJ1-1, with D tentatively TRBD1 (6 bases). V was shortened by 1 base and J by 6 bases, with 10 bases between the two germline ends. The CDR3 extends over 13 amino acids. Per the germline V gene, CDR1 is SGHRS and CDR2 is YFSETQ. The CDR3 loop reads CASSLNRVSEAFF. The CDR3 nucleotides are TGCGCCAGCAGCTTGAACAGGGTATCTGAAGCTTTCTTT.

The chain has TRBV18 and TRBJ2-3; 9 bases are shared with TRBD1. Germline-derived CDR1 and CDR2 are KGHSH and LQKENI. After removal of 3 bases from V and 5 bases from J, the junction contained 6 bases not matched to a gene. The CDR3 runs 15 residues. CDR3 loop: CASSPGTGIGDTQYF. Here the CDR3 DNA reads TGTGCCAGCTCACCCGGGACAGGGATTGGAGATACGCAGTATTTT.

This chain uses TRBV27 with TRBJ2-3; TRBD1 matches at 8 bases. In germline, CDR1 is MNHEY, CDR2 SMNVEV (reference sequence). This CDR3 is 15 amino acids long. After removal of 6 bases from V and 6 bases from J, the junction contained 11 bases not matched to a gene. The CDR3 reads CASRGTGRVPDTQYF. In nucleotides, the CDR3 is TGTGCCAGCAGGGGGACAGGTCGGGTTCCCGATACGCAGTATTTT.

This clone has just a few counts. The V gene is TRBV12-5, the J gene TRBJ1-3; TRBD1 aligns across 9 bases. The ends lost 6 bases at V and 4 bases at J; junction bases unmatched: 4. CDR3 size: 14 residues. Per germline, CDR1 LGHNT and CDR2 FRNRAP. The CDR3 DNA is TGTGCTAGTGGCCCTGGGACAGGGGGAAACACCATATATTTT. Protein sequence: CASGPGTGGNTIYF.

V gene TRBV5-6 combines with J gene TRBJ2-7; 8 bases fit TRBD2. Germline V gene sequence: CDR1 SGHDT, CDR2 YYEEEE. This CDR3 region has 15 residues. V trimming: 2 bases; J trimming: 7 bases; junction bases outside the gene matches: 11. As DNA, the CDR3 is TGTGCCAGCAGCTTCGGGGGGGGCCCCCTATCAGAGCAGTACGTC. It translates to CASSFGGGPLSEQYV.

This clone was detected only a few times. V and J are TRBV6-5 and TRBJ2-7, with 7 nucleotides matching TRBD1. CDR1 is MNHEY, CDR2 SVGAGI, per germline. The CDR3 is made up of 13 amino acids. The junction had 9 bases not matched to a gene; V was cut back by 9 bases and J by 4 bases. CDR3 sequence: CASTKTGTYEQYF. The CDR3 DNA reads as TGTGCCAGTACCAAGACAGGGACGTACGAGCAGTACTTC.